This T cell receptor (beta chain) is drawn from a study of T-cell reconstitution after alpha-beta-depleted transplantation in children. During its preparation, the TCRbeta library received unique molecular identifiers. TCRdb reanalysed the PCR reads using MiXCR and keeps one entry per CDR3 protein. The sample includes hundreds of thousands of distinct CDR3 sequences, about 14% of them seen just once. Trimming removed 2 bases from V and 7 bases from J, with 14 bases in between. Germline CDR1 reads MDHEN; CDR2 reads SYDVKM. The CDR3 length is 14 residues. This rearrangement joins TRBV28 to TRBJ2-5; D is possibly TRBD1 (5 bases). Here the sequenced sample was PBMCs, taken from the stem cell graft. The TCR originated in a human donor who donated a stem cell graft to a child with Fanconi anemia. CDR3 residues: CASSLSPREGTQYF. CDR3 coding DNA: TGTGCCAGCAGTTTAAGTCCCAGGGAAGGGACCCAGTACTTC. Looking up the rest from reference TRBV28 and TRBJ2-5 gives the full variable domain: DVKVTQSSRYLVKRTGEKVFLECVQDMDHENMFWYRQDPGLGLRLIYFSYDVKMKEKGDIPEGYSVSREKKERFSLILESASTNQTSMYLCASSLSPREGTQYFGPGTRLLVL.